The rows below give T cell receptor beta chains drawn from one sample of a study of blood T cell repertoires in COVID-19. Here immunoSEQ multiplex PCR was the method, and the copy in TCRdb shows in-frame clones only, minus some. The table includes roughly 55,000 clones, around four fifths detected once. Specimen: peripheral blood. These receptors came from a man older than 75 with acute or convalescent COVID-19. CDR3s include the opening cysteine and the closing phenylalanine or tryptophan. Size is omitted from some rows. Given values are once, few, many or a class for expanded clones.

clone size	V gene	J gene	CDR3 protein
.	TRBV5-1	TRBJ2-3	CASSLDSVADTQYF
.	TRBV19	TRBJ2-7	CASSTGQGTYEQYF
.	TRBV11-1	TRBJ1-1	CASSLTGGSNTEAFF
once	TRBV6-7	TRBJ2-3	CASSYSIWLAEMADTQYF
.	TRBV5-1	TRBJ2-7	CASSLESGEQYF
few	TRBV29-1	TRBJ1-1	CSVALTPNTEAFF
.	TRBV30	TRBJ2-7	CAWSTGTGREQYF
.	TRBV6-5	TRBJ2-5	CATSRGQEETQYF
.	TRBV27	TRBJ2-1	CASSLGDRVHNEQFF
.	TRBV2	TRBJ2-2	CASSEGGFRSTGELFF
.	TRBV3-1/TRBV3-2	TRBJ1-1	CASSQWGGERTEAFF
.	TRBV19	TRBJ2-3	CASSIAGVSSTDTQYF
.	TRBV3-1/TRBV3-2	TRBJ1-6	CASSYGTGDNSPLHF
.	TRBV2	TRBJ2-7	CASSLSRGAGEQYF
few	TRBV4-1	TRBJ1-4	CASSQDQALNEKLFF